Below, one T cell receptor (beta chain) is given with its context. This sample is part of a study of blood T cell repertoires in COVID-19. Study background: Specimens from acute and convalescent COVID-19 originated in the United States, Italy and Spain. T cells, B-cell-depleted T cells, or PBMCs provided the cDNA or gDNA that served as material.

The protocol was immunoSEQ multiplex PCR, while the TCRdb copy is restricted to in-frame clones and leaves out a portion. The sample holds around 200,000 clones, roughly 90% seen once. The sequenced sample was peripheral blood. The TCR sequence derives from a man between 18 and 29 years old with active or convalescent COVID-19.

The CDR3 sequence is CSAPDGLGEQYF. CDR3 sequence (DNA): TGCAGCGCCCCCGACGGACTCGGCGAGCAGTACTTC. The chain recombines TRBV29-1 with TRBJ2-7, with a possible D match to TRBD2 (5 bases). CDR1 SQVTM and CDR2 ANQGSEA come from the germline V gene. The length of the CDR3 is 12 residues. Trimming removed 7 bases from V and 6 bases from J, with 16 bases in between.